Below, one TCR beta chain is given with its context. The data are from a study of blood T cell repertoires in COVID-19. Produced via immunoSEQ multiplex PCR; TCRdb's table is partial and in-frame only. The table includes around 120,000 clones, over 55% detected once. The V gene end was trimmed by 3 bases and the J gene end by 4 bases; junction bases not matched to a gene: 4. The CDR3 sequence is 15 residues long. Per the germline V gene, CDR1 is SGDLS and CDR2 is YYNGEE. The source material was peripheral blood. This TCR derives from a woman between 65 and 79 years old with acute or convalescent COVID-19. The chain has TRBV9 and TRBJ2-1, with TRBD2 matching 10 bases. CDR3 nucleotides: TGTGCCAGCAGCGGAAGGACTAGCGGATACAATGAGCAGTTCTTC. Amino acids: CASSGRTSGYNEQFF.